This TCR beta chain is drawn from a study of T-cell reconstitution after alpha-beta-depleted transplantation in children (dated by TCRdb to between 2015 and 2016). Looking at the study overall: The study quantitatively tracked T-cell immune reconstitution after TCRalphabeta/CD19-depleted allogeneic hematopoietic cell transplantation in children using TCR repertoire profiling. What the study reported, not specific to this receptor: About two months after transplant, the apparently early recovery of alphabetaT-cell counts reportedly depended on just several hundred clones that had expanded rapidly and came from non-depleted graft cells. In some patients, the high TCRbeta diversity seen at day 60 was put down to recipient T cells and intrathymic progenitors that had survived conditioning. Over the following months the frequencies of hyperexpanded clones went down, and after one year T-cell counts and TCRbeta diversity were mostly credited to newly produced T cells.

Explained via the paper, the treatment or condition label denotes: allogeneic hematopoietic cell transplantation with graft depleted of TCRalphabeta T cells and CD19 B cells. Transplant recipients were children who received TCRalphabeta/CD19-depleted allogeneic hematopoietic cell grafts. The library was prepared using PCR. Instrument on record: Illumina HiSeq 2500. Molecular barcoding was employed in the preparation of TCR libraries, with unique molecular identifiers being used to normalize TCRbeta repertoire quantification. TCRdb trimmed the raw reads at Q25, called clones with MiXCR and kept productive beta chains. Entries that share a CDR3 protein sequence are merged under the most common genes and DNA. The sample yields 84,000 or so distinct CDR3 sequences; less than 20% were counted once. The ten largest clones represent roughly a fifth of the sample. CDR1 DFQATT and CDR2 SNEGSKA were looked up in the germline V gene (reference sequence). V is reduced by 6 bases and J by 3 bases, leaving a spacing of 17 bases between them. CDR3 length: 14 amino acids, cysteine to phenylalanine. Left in the record is the CDR3 DNA by itself, 42 bases read in frame from the first base.

Only a few counts were recorded for this clonotype. What antigen it recognizes has not been identified. No much larger clone is present one base from it, and per-base qualities are unavailable. The sample here was PBMCs, mostly from graft donor cells, taken 180 days after TCRalphabeta/CD19-depleted stem cell transplant. The receptor was derived from a male patient aged 2 to 10 who had a stem cell transplant for acute lymphoblastic leukemia, so the T cells may come from the graft donor. The V and J genes are TRBV20-1 and TRBJ2-5; the D region possibly corresponds to TRBD2 (7 bases align). The CDR3 has the sequence CSADGGGLKETQYF. The DNA sequence is given as TGCAGTGCAGACGGCGGGGGCCTGAAAGAGACCCAGTACTTC.